Listed here are 4 T cell receptor beta chains from one sample, sequenced in a study of blood T cell repertoires in COVID-19 (dated by TCRdb to 2018 to 2021). Receptors were amplified or captured by the immunoSEQ multiplex PCR assay. TCRdb limited this immuneACCESS table to in-frame rearrangements with V and J called. A share of clones is missing; checked studies link under half to unresolved V genes, and the rest is unexplained. Across this sample there are around 180,000 clones, with more than 70% seen only once. The ten most abundant clones make up approximately 4.5% of the sample. The sequenced sample was peripheral blood. These receptors were taken from a human donor in a cohort sampled during active COVID-19.

The V call is TRBV24-1, the J call TRBJ2-7; D is perhaps TRBD2 (5 bases). V was clipped by 9 bases and J by 5 bases, with 19 bases between them. The CDR3 has 14 amino acids. From germline, CDR1 is KGHDR and CDR2 SFDVKD. CDR3 amino acids: CATSDRGSGHEQYF. For the CDR3, the DNA is TGTGCCACCTCAGACCGGGGTTCGGGCCACGAGCAGTACTTC.

The gene calls are TRBV4-3 and TRBJ2-2; 7 nucleotides match TRBD1. From germline, CDR1 is LGHNA and CDR2 YSLEER. This CDR3 spans 14 amino acids. The V segment lost 6 bases and the J segment 6 bases; nucleotides outside the gene matches: 7. The CDR3 spells CASSRQGDAGELFF. In nucleotides, the CDR3 is TGCGCCAGCAGTCGACAGGGCGATGCCGGGGAGCTGTTTTTT.

The chain couples TRBV7-9 to TRBJ2-7; no reliable D call. CDR1 and CDR2 from the germline V gene are SEHNR and FQNEAQ (reference sequence). Trimming shortened V by 3 bases and J by 7 bases, and 25 bases separated the two germline ends. The CDR3 sequence is 17 residues long. This CDR3 is CASSFTRSGLGFEEQYF. The CDR3 nucleotides read TGTGCCAGCAGCTTCACTCGATCCGGGTTGGGTTTCGAAGAGCAGTACTTC.

The chain links TRBV5-6 to TRBJ2-2; 7 bases are shared with TRBD2. J lost 4 bases, V lost 4 bases, and 7 bases had no gene match. CDR3 size: 15 residues. The germline gives CDR1 SGHDT, CDR2 YYEEEE. CDR3 sequence (DNA): TGTGCCAGCAGCCTTCGTACGGGGGGCACCGGGGAGCTGTTTTTT. It encodes CASSLRTGGTGELFF.